These 29 T cell receptor beta chains were sequenced from one sample in a study of PD-1 blockade in classical Hodgkin lymphoma. Time point meaning: newly diagnosed, previously untreated cHL patient sample. Libraries were prepared by immunoSEQ multiplex PCR; TCRdb keeps only in-frame clonotypes and omits some of them. The table lists tens of thousands of clones, under 95% of them singletons. The specimen was peripheral blood mononuclear cells (PBMCs). The receptors come from a human donor with classical Hodgkin lymphoma.

This clone appeared once. The chain links TRBV5-4 to TRBJ1-2; D not certain. This CDR3 contains 15 residues. Between the trimmed V and J ends, which lost 1 base and 5 bases, there was a span of 15 bases. Per germline, CDR1 SGHNT and CDR2 YYREEE (reference sequence). CDR3 bases: TGTGCCAGCAGCTTGTCAGCAGTGGACGCATATGGCTACACCTTC. Amino acid sequence: CASSLSAVDAYGYTF. The whole variable domain, filled in from reference TRBV5-4 and TRBJ1-2, reads ETGVTQSPTHLIKTRGQQVTLRCSSQSGHNTVSWYQQALGQGPQFIFQYYREEENGRGNFPPRFSGLQFPNYSSELNVNALELDDSALYLCASSLSAVDAYGYTFGSGTRLTVV.

The chain is built from TRBV28 and TRBJ2-7; D is unclear. Between the trimmed V and J ends, which lost 2 bases and 2 bases, there was a span of 13 bases. CDR3 length: 15 amino acids. The germline CDR1 and CDR2 sequences are MDHEN and SYDVKM. The CDR3 coding sequence is TGTGCCAGCAGTTTAGAACCTCCCGGGCCCTACGAGCAGTACTTC. Protein: CASSLEPPGPYEQYF.

This chain connects TRBV19 to TRBJ1-1; 7 nucleotides line up with TRBD1. The V gene's germline CDR1 is LNHDA and CDR2 SQIVND (reference sequence). This CDR3 is 14 amino acids long. After removal of 5 bases from V and 8 bases from J, the junction contained 11 bases not matched to a gene. CDR3 in amino acids: CASSRRDREGEAFF. Written as DNA, the CDR3 is TGTGCCAGTAGTCGACGGGACAGAGAGGGGGAAGCTTTCTTT.

The chain employs TRBV6-1 and TRBJ2-7; TRBD1 matches 8 bases. CDR1 is MNHNS and CDR2 is SASEGT in the germline V gene. The ends lost 4 bases at V and 5 bases at J; junction bases unmatched: 1. The CDR3 is 12 amino acids. Here the CDR3 reads CASSAGGDEQYV. The CDR3 region has the DNA TGTGCCAGCAGTGCAGGGGGCGACGAGCAGTACGTC.

The chain links TRBV19 to TRBJ2-3; tentatively, D is TRBD2 (6 bases). Per germline, CDR1 LNHDA and CDR2 SQIVND (reference sequence). Trimming took off 5 bases at V and 2 bases at J, with 8 bases between the two ends. The CDR3 length is 13 residues. The DNA of the CDR3 is TGTGCCAGTAGTGGGACTTTCACAGATACGCAGTATTTT. This codes for CASSGTFTDTQYF.

This chain uses TRBV2 with TRBJ2-1; 11 bases map to TRBD2. The length of the CDR3 is 13 residues. J gave up 12 bases and V 7 bases, and 8 bases lay outside the gene matches. Per the germline V gene, CDR1 is SNHLY and CDR2 is FYNNEI. In DNA form, the CDR3 reads TGTGCCAGCATTGGGACTAGCGGCAACGGGCAGTTCTTC. As protein: CASIGTSGNGQFF.

The chain employs TRBV5-1 and TRBJ2-7; 9 bases map to TRBD2. After removal of 0 bases from V and 3 bases from J, the junction contained 4 bases not matched to a gene. The CDR3 is 15 residues long. Germline V gives CDR1 SGHRS, CDR2 YFSETQ. This chain's CDR3 is CASSLVASGNYEQYF. The CDR3 region has the DNA TGCGCCAGCAGCTTGGTAGCTAGCGGGAACTACGAGCAGTACTTC.

The chain carries TRBV5-1 and TRBJ1-3; D may be TRBD1 (6 bases). Germline V gene lookup returns CDR1 SGHRS and CDR2 YFSETQ. The ends were cut back, 5 bases at V and 3 bases at J, with 15 bases in the middle. The CDR3 length is 15 residues. The CDR3 DNA reads TGCGCCAGCAGATCCGGTCCAGGGGTTGGAAACACCATATATTTT. Translating gives CASRSGPGVGNTIYF.

The chain employs TRBV10-3 and TRBJ2-7, with TRBD2 matching 10 bases. From germline, CDR1 is ENHRY and CDR2 SYGVKD. The CDR3 has 16 amino acids. J lost 0 bases, V lost 4 bases, and 6 bases had no gene match. This chain's CDR3 is CAISGGGLAYSYEQYF. CDR3 DNA sequence: TGTGCCATCAGTGGGGGGGGACTAGCGTACTCCTACGAGCAGTACTTC.

As concerns this clone: At one end the junction does not follow the germline gene, possibly because of a read error. The chain combines TRBV7-7 with TRBJ2-1, with 10 bases aligning to TRBD1. The germline CDR1 and CDR2 sequences are SSHAT and FNYEAQ (reference sequence). The CDR3 is 17 residues long. CDR3 protein: CASSPRPRTGGYNEQFF. CDR3 bases: TGTGCTAGCAGCCCCCGCCCCCGGACAGGGGGCTACAATGAGCAGTTCTTC.

CDR3 DNA sequence: TGTGCCAGCAGTGTCCAGTACGGCTATGGCTACACCTTC. This sequence encodes CASSVQYGYGYTF. The J gene is TRBJ1-2, the V gene TRBV2, with D uncertain. Per the germline V gene, CDR1 is SNHLY and CDR2 is FYNNEI. This CDR3 region has 13 residues. Deletions cut 4 bases from V and 4 bases from J, with 10 bases between.

The chain recombines TRBV19 with TRBJ1-1; 7 bases map to TRBD1. The CDR3 is 12 amino acids. Germline CDR1 and CDR2: LNHDA and SQIVND (reference sequence). The V and J ends lost 4 bases and 11 bases, in that order; junction bases with no gene match: 7. The CDR3 is CASSTNRGSAFF. The CDR3 nucleotides read TGTGCCAGTAGTACAAACAGGGGTTCGGCTTTCTTT.

V usage is TRBV21-1 and J usage is TRBJ2-1. TRBV21-1 has pseudogene status. This CDR3 has 17 amino acids. The CDR3 protein is CASSNSRASLVHNEQFF. The CDR3 DNA follows: TGTGCCAGCAGCAATAGCCGGGCCAGCCTCGTCCACAATGAGCAGTTCTTC.

The chain carries TRBV5-8 and TRBJ2-7, with a weak D call TRBD2 (5 bases). V was trimmed by 4 bases and J by 1 base, leaving 12 bases between them. This CDR3 has 14 amino acids. CDR1 and CDR2 from the germline V gene are SGHTS and YDEGEE. CDR3 bases: TGTGCCAGCAGCCTTGGAGGACGGTCCTACGAGCAGTACTTC. Its translation: CASSLGGRSYEQYF.

This rearrangement joins TRBV6-1 to TRBJ1-1; 7 nucleotides align to TRBD1. Germline V CDR1 and CDR2: MNHNS, SASEGT. J lost 7 bases, V lost 4 bases, and 9 bases had no gene match. The CDR3 runs 14 residues. The CDR3 nucleotides read TGTGCCAGCAGTGCTAATCTGGGACAGATTGAAGCTTTCTTT. Translating gives CASSANLGQIEAFF.

The chain links TRBV27 to TRBJ2-7, with D possibly matching TRBD1 (7 bases). This CDR3 has 13 amino acids. V lost 11 bases to trimming and J lost 7 bases, with 21 bases between them. Germline assignment: CDR1 MNHEY and CDR2 SMNVEV (reference sequence). The chain's CDR3 is CASTGRSTGEQYF. The CDR3 DNA is TGTGCCTCGACAGGGAGGTCGACAGGAGAGCAGTACTTC.

J is TRBJ2-1 and V is TRBV19; 7 bases line up with TRBD2. Losses at the gene ends were 5 bases for V and 3 bases for J; bases not matched to a gene: 4. The V gene's germline CDR1 is LNHDA and CDR2 SQIVND (reference sequence). The CDR3 has 14 residues. The CDR3 protein is CASSPRDYYNEQFF. DNA for the CDR3: TGTGCCAGTAGTCCCCGGGACTACTACAATGAGCAGTTCTTC. The full variable domain, its missing parts supplied by reference TRBV19 and TRBJ2-1, is DGGITQSPKYLFRKEGQNVTLSCEQNLNHDAMYWYRQDPGQGLRLIYYSQIVNDFQKGDIAEGYSVSREKKESFPLTVTSAQKNPTAFYLCASSPRDYYNEQFFGPGTRLTVL.

CDR3 in amino acids: CASSPRGLAQNEQFF. In DNA, the CDR3 is TGTGCCAGCAGCCCCCGCGGACTAGCCCAGAATGAGCAGTTCTTC. The V and J genes are TRBV9 and TRBJ2-1, with 8 bases identical to TRBD2. J lost 7 bases, V lost 4 bases, and 10 bases had no gene match. The length of the CDR3 is 15 residues. The germline V gene has CDR1 SGDLS and CDR2 YYNGEE. Complete variable domain (other parts from reference TRBV9 and TRBJ2-1): DSGVTQTPKHLITATGQRVTLRCSPRSGDLSVYWYQQSLDQGLQFLIQYYNGEERAKGNILERFSAQQFPDLHSELNLSSLELGDSALYFCASSPRGLAQNEQFFGPGTRLTVL.

The CDR3: CASRPDRATEAFF. The CDR3 DNA sequence: TGTGCCAGTAGGCCGGACAGGGCCACTGAAGCTTTCTTT. The genes are TRBV19 and TRBJ1-1, with 8 bases identical to TRBD1. Trimming removed 6 bases from V and 4 bases from J; junction bases left unmatched: 4. Germline values: CDR1 LNHDA, CDR2 SQIVND (reference sequence). The CDR3 contains 13 residues.

V gene TRBV7-2 combines with J gene TRBJ1-2, with 9 bases lining up with TRBD1. Germline V gene sequence: CDR1 SGHTA, CDR2 FQGNSA. The length of the CDR3 is 15 residues. V lost 1 base and J lost 3; bases outside the gene matches: 3. The CDR3 DNA is TGTGCCAGCAGCTTAGGGACAGGGGTTGACTATGGCTACACCTTC. Its protein product is CASSLGTGVDYGYTF.

The chain combines TRBV4-1 with TRBJ2-1; possibly TRBD2 for D (5 bases). The ends were cut back, 1 base at V and 5 bases at J, with 21 bases in the middle. The V gene's germline CDR1 is MGHRA and CDR2 YSYEKL. The CDR3 totals 18 residues. CDR3 loop: CASSQGAAGSTVNNEQFF. CDR3 bases: TGCGCCAGCAGCCAAGGGGCCGCTGGGAGTACGGTCAACAATGAGCAGTTCTTC.

CDR3 sequence: CASRVSGAYNEQFF. The CDR3, as DNA: TGTGCCAGCCGGGTCTCAGGGGCCTACAATGAGCAGTTCTTC. This chain joins TRBV2 and TRBJ2-1; D possibly corresponds to TRBD1 (6 bases). Germline V gives CDR1 SNHLY, CDR2 FYNNEI. CDR3 length equals 14 residues. The V and J ends lost 8 bases and 2 bases respectively, with 13 bases between them.

V and J are TRBV29-1 and TRBJ1-1, with D possibly matching TRBD1 (5 bases). V was trimmed by 3 bases and J by 8 bases, leaving 13 bases between them. The CDR3 consists of 12 residues. Germline V gene lookup returns CDR1 SQVTM and CDR2 ANQGSEA. CDR3 protein: CSVDQGLREAFF. The CDR3 DNA reads TGCAGCGTTGACCAGGGCCTCAGGGAAGCTTTCTTT.

The chain joins TRBV5-5 to TRBJ2-1, with D perhaps assigned TRBD1 or TRBD2 (6 bases each). This CDR3 comprises 13 residues. Germline V lookup: CDR1 SGHKS, CDR2 YYEKEE (reference sequence). V lost 1 base to trimming and J lost 8 bases, with 10 bases between them. The chain's CDR3 is CASSLRGDYEQFF. The CDR3 DNA reads TGTGCCAGCAGCTTGAGGGGGGACTATGAGCAGTTCTTC. Supplemented by reference TRBV5-5 and TRBJ2-1, the full variable domain reads DAGVTQSPTHLIKTRGQQVTLRCSPISGHKSVSWYQQVLGQGPQFIFQYYEKEERGRGNFPDRFSARQFPNYSSELNVNALLLGDSALYLCASSLRGDYEQFFGPGTRLTVL.

V gene TRBV11-3 combines with J gene TRBJ1-6, with no clear D. V lost 3 bases, J lost 10 bases, and 10 bases lay in between. The CDR3 length is 13 residues. Germline V gene data show CDR1 as SGHNT and CDR2 as YENEEA. CDR3 DNA sequence: TGTGCCAGCAGCTTGGACTTGGCATCACCCCTCCACTTT. This gives the protein CASSLDLASPLHF.

The chain is built from TRBV11-2 and TRBJ2-1, with TRBD2 matching over 10 bases. CDR3 size: 16 residues. Trimming at V came to 0 bases and at J to 3 bases, leaving 2 bases not matched to a gene. Germline CDR1 reads SGHAT; CDR2 reads FQNNGV. The CDR3 sequence is CASSLERTSGYNEQFF. The CDR3 DNA is TGTGCCAGCAGCTTAGAACGGACTAGCGGCTACAATGAGCAGTTCTTC. The full variable domain, with the rest looked up from reference TRBV11-2 and TRBJ2-1, is EAGVAQSPRYKIIEKRQSVAFWCNPISGHATLYWYQQILGQGPKLLIQFQNNGVVDDSQLPKDRFSAERLKGVDSTLKIQPAKLEDSAVYLCASSLERTSGYNEQFFGPGTRLTVL.

This chain links TRBV5-3 with TRBJ2-1; 12 positions agree with TRBD2. TRBV5-3 is an ORF; its function is uncertain. This CDR3 has 16 amino acids. Trimming cost V 3 bases and J 5 bases; bases outside gene matches: 6. The CDR3 here is CARSSRLAGDHNEQFF. As DNA, the CDR3 is TGTGCCAGAAGCTCCCGACTAGCGGGAGACCACAATGAGCAGTTCTTC.

This chain connects TRBV6-5 to TRBJ2-2; D ambiguous. Trimming took off 2 bases at V and 7 bases at J, with 8 bases between the two ends. CDR3 length equals 13 residues. Looked up from germline, CDR1 is MNHEY and CDR2 is SVGAGI. The CDR3 sequence is CASSYAVGGELFF. The CDR3 DNA is TGTGCCAGCAGTTACGCGGTGGGCGGGGAGCTGTTTTTT.

The chain is built from TRBV5-1 and TRBJ1-4, with D possibly TRBD1 on 6 matching bases. The V gene lost 0 bases and the J gene lost 0 bases, with 9 bases spanning the gap. Germline CDR1 is SGHRS and CDR2 is YFSETQ. CDR3 length: 16 residues. The CDR3 region is CASSLGQAATNEKLFF. CDR3 bases: TGCGCCAGCAGCTTGGGACAGGCTGCAACTAATGAAAAACTGTTTTTT. The full variable domain, its missing parts supplied by reference TRBV5-1 and TRBJ1-4, is KAGVTQTPRYLIKTRGQQVTLSCSPISGHRSVSWYQQTPGQGLQFLFEYFSETQRNKGNFPGRFSGRQFSNSRSEMNVSTLELGDSALYLCASSLGQAATNEKLFFGSGTQLSVL.